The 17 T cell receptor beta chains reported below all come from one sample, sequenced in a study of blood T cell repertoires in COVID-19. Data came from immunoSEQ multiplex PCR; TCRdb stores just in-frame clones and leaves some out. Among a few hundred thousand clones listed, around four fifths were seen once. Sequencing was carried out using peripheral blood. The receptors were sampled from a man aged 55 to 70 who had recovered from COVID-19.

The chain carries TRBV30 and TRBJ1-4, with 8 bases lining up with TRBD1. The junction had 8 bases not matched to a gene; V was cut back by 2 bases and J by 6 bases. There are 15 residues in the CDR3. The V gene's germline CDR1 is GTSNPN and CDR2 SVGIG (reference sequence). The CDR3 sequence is CAWSPPTGVYEKLFF. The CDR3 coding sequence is TGTGCCTGGAGTCCACCGACAGGGGTTTATGAAAAACTGTTTTTT.

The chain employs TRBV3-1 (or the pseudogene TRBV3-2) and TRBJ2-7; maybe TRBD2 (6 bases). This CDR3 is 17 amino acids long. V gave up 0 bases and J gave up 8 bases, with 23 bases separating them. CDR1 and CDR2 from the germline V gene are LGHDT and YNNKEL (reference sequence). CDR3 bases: TGTGCCAGCAGCCAAGAAGGTTGGGGGACTTCTCCTACGAAGCAGTACTTC. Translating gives CASSQEGWGTSPTKQYF.

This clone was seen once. The CDR3, as DNA: TGTGCCAGCAGTGAAGCGCTTGGCGGAATTCAAGAGACCCAGTACTTC. Residues: CASSEALGGIQETQYF. The chain employs TRBV2 and TRBJ2-5, with unresolved D. The ends were cut back, 0 bases at V and 2 bases at J, with 13 bases in the middle. The CDR3 spans 16 residues. The germline gives CDR1 SNHLY, CDR2 FYNNEI.

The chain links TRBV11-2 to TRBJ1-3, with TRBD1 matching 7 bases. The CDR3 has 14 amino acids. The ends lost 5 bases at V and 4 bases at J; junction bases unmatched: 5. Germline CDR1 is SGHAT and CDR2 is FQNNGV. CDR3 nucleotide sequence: TGTGCCAGCAGCAGAGACAGGGTCGGAAACACCATATATTTT. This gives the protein CASSRDRVGNTIYF.

The CDR3 sequence: CASSDSGGARDEQFF. As DNA, the CDR3 is TGTGCCAGCAGTGACTCTGGCGGAGCTCGGGATGAGCAGTTCTTC. The V call is TRBV6-4, the J call TRBJ2-1; D gene unclear. Per germline, CDR1 MRHNA and CDR2 SNTAGT. CDR3 size: 15 residues. Trimming pared 0 bases from V and 8 bases from J, leaving 14 bases between.

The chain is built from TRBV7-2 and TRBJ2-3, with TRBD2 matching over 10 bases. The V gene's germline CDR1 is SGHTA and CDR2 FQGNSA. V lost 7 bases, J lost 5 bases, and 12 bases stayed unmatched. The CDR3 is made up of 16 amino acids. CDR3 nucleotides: TGTGCCAGCAAAACCTCAGCGGGGGGGCCAGGAGATACGCAGTATTTT. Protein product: CASKTSAGGPGDTQYF.

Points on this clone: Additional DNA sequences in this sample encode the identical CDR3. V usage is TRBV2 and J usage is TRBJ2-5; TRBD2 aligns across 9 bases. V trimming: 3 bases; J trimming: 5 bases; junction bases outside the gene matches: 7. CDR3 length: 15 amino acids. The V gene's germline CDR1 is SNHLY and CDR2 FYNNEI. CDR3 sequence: CASSDGGRAGETQYF. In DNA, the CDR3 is TGTGCCAGCAGTGATGGCGGGAGGGCCGGGGAGACCCAGTACTTC.

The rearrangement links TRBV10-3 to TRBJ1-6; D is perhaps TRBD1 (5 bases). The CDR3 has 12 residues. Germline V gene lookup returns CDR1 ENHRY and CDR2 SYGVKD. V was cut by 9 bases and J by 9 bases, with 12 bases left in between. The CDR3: CAIRATASPLHF. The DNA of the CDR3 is TGTGCCATAAGAGCGACAGCTTCACCCCTCCACTTT.

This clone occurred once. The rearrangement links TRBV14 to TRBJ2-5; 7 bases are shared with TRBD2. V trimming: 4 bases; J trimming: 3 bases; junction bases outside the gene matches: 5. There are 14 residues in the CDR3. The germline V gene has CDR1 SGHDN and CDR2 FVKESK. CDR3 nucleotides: TGTGCCAGCAGCCCCCGGACTAGAAAAGAGACCCAGTACTTC. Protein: CASSPRTRKETQYF. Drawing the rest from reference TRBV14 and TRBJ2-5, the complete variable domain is EAGVTQFPSHSVIEKGQTVTLRCDPISGHDNLYWYRRVMGKEIKFLLHFVKESKQDESGMPNNRFLAERTGGTYSTLKVQPAELEDSGVYFCASSPRTRKETQYFGPGTRLLVL.

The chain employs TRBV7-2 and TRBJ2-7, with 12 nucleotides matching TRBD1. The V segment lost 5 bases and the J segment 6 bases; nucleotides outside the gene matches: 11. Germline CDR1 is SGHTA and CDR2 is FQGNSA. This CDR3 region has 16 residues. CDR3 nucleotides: TGTGCCAGCAGCCTACCCCCCGGGACAGGGGGCCGCGAGCAGTACTTC. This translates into CASSLPPGTGGREQYF.

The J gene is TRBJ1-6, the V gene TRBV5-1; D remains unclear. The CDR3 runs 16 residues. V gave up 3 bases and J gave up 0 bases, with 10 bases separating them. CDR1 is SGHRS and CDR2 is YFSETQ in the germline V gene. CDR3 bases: TGCGCCAGCAGCTGGGGAGTGAGCTCCTATAATTCACCCCTCCACTTT. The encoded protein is CASSWGVSSYNSPLHF.

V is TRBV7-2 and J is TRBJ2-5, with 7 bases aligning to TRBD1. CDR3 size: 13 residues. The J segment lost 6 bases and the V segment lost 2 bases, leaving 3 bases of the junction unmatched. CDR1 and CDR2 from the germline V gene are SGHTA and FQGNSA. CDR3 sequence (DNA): TGTGCCAGCAGCTTAAGGGGGCAGCAGACCCAGTACTTC. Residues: CASSLRGQQTQYF.

CDR3 loop: CAISEGGAPYTQYF. CDR3 in DNA: TGTGCCATCAGTGAGGGCGGGGCCCCGTATACGCAGTATTTT. The V gene is TRBV10-3, the J gene TRBJ2-3, with D perhaps matching TRBD2 (6 bases). Deletions cut 2 bases from V and 7 bases from J, with 13 bases between. CDR3 size: 14 residues. Germline V gives CDR1 ENHRY, CDR2 SYGVKD.

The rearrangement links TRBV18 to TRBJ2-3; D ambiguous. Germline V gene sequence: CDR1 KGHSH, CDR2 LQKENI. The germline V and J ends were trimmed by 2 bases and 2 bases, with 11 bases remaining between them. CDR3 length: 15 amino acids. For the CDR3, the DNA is TGTGCCAGCTCACCAAAGAGCACTACCACAGATACGCAGTATTTT. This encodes CASSPKSTTTDTQYF.

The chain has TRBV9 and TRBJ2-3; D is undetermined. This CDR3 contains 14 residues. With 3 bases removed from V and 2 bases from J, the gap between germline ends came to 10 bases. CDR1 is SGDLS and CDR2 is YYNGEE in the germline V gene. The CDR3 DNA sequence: TGTGCCAGCAGCGGAATAGCCTCCACAGATACGCAGTATTTT. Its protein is CASSGIASTDTQYF.

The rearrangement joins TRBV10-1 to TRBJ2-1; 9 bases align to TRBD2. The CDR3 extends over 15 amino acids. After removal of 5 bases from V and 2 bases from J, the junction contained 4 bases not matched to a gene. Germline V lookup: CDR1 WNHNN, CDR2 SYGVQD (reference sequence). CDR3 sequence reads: CASSLGTSPYNEQFF. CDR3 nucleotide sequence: TGCGCCAGCAGTTTAGGGACTAGCCCCTACAATGAGCAGTTCTTC.

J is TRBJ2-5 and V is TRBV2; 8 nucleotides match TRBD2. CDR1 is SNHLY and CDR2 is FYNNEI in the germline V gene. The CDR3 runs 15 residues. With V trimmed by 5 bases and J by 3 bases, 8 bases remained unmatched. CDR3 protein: CASSYDTSGKETQYF. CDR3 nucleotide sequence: TGTGCCAGCAGTTACGACACTAGCGGAAAAGAGACCCAGTACTTC.